Listed below are T cell receptor beta chains from one sample, sequenced in a study of early T cells in non-severe SARS-CoV-2 infection. TCRdb reprocessed the 5' RACE reads via MiXCR and lists one record per CDR3 protein. This table has 86,000 or so distinct CDR3 sequences, around 15% appearing once. The sequenced material came from whole blood. These TCRs come from an adult who was a healthcare worker with PCR-confirmed SARS-CoV-2 infection or an uninfected control (not recorded which). CDR3s include the opening cysteine and the closing phenylalanine or tryptophan. The D gene is left open where the match is weak. Size tells how often a clone was seen (once, few, many) or the class of an expanded clone, and some rows leave it out.

CDR3 protein | CDR3 DNA | D gene | clone size | J gene | V gene
CASSQLGLPTEQYF | TGTGCCAGCAGCCAACTGGGACTGCCCACCGAGCAGTACTTC | - | few | TRBJ2-7 | TRBV3-1
CASSQVSKDGYTF | TGTGCCAGCAGCCAAGTTAGCAAAGATGGCTACACCTTC | - | - | TRBJ1-2 | TRBV3-1
CASSARGQTTNEKLFF | TGTGCCAGCAGCGCTAGGGGGCAAACAACTAATGAAAAACTGTTTTTT | TRBD1 | many | TRBJ1-4 | TRBV7-6
CASSMTSNTEAFF | TGTGCCAGCAGCATGACATCGAACACTGAAGCTTTCTTT | - | many | TRBJ1-1 | TRBV7-3
CASSSYIADTDTQYF | TGTGCCAGCAGCTCTTACATCGCGGATACAGATACGCAGTATTTT | - | few | TRBJ2-3 | TRBV7-2
CASSLLRDRGPSSNQPQHF | TGTGCCAGCAGCTTACTCCGGGACAGGGGGCCTTCTAGCAATCAGCCCCAGCATTTT | TRBD1 | - | TRBJ1-5 | TRBV7-8
CASSPGPPYEQYF | TGTGCCAGCAGCCCGGGACCTCCCTACGAGCAGTACTTC | - | many | TRBJ2-7 | TRBV3-1
CASRRDRGSYGYTF | TGTGCCAGCAGGCGGGACAGGGGTTCGTATGGCTACACCTTC | TRBD1 | - | TRBJ1-2 | TRBV12-3/TRBV12-4
CASSLDWPPSGANVLTF | TGCGCCAGCAGCTTGGATTGGCCGCCCTCTGGGGCCAACGTCCTGACTTTC | - | few | TRBJ2-6 | TRBV5-1
CSVKQGADSPLHF | TGCAGCGTCAAACAGGGGGCGGATTCACCCCTCCACTTT | TRBD1 | few | TRBJ1-6 | TRBV29-1